This TCR beta chain was obtained from a study of post-analysis software for immune sequencing data. Across the study: As for disease course, relapsing-remitting, secondary progressive and progressive-relapsing multiple sclerosis were all included. Notes on the study in general: Compared with controls, patients had more of about 5 TRBV segments, including TRBV5-6, TRBV5-1 and TRBV20-1. People with multiple sclerosis had a significantly lower normalized Chao1 diversity than controls did.

The table lists this clonotype with many counts. Its antigen is unidentified. Prepared TCR beta cDNA libraries contained unique molecular identifiers. TCRdb fed the PCR reads into MiXCR, producing one record per CDR3 protein. The table includes fewer than 700,000 distinct CDR3 sequences, 44% detected once. Germline CDR1 and CDR2: MGHRA and YSYEKL. The CDR3 totals 14 residues. Trimming cost V 3 bases and J 2 bases; bases outside gene matches: 3. The chain employs TRBV4-1 and TRBJ2-5; 7 bases match TRBD1. The clonotype originates from a girl between 5 and 17 years old with multiple sclerosis. Sequencing used blood. The CDR3 reads CASSQRQGQETQYF. The CDR3 coding sequence is TGCGCCAGCAGCCAGAGACAGGGACAAGAGACCCAGTACTTC.